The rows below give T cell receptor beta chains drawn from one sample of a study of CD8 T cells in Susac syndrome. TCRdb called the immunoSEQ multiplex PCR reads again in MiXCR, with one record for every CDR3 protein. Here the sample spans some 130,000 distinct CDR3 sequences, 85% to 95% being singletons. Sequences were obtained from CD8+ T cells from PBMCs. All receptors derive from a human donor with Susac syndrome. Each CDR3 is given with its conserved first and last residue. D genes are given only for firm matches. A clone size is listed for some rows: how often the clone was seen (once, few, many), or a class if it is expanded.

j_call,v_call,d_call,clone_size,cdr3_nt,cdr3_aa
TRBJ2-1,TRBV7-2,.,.,TGTGCCAGCAGCTTATTTTGGGGGTGGGGGGAGCAGTTCTTC,CASSLFWGWGEQFF
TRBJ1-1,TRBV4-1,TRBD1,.,TGCGCCAGCAGCCAGGAGCCCGGGACAGGCTATAACACTGAAGCTTTCTTT,CASSQEPGTGYNTEAFF
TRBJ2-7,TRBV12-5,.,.,TGTGCTAGTGGTTTGGGCGAACTCCCGGGATTCACATACGAGCAGTACTTC,CASGLGELPGFTYEQYF
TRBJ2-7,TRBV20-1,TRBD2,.,TGCAGTGCTAACCCCTACTCCGGGACTAGCGGGAGGAGCTACGAGCAGTACTTC,CSANPYSGTSGRSYEQYF
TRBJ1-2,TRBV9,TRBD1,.,TGTGCCAGCAACCCGACCGGGACAGGGCGAGGCTACACCTTC,CASNPTGTGRGYTF
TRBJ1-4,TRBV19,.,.,TGTGCCAGTAGTACCCCTGAAAAACTGTTTTTT,CASSTPEKLFF
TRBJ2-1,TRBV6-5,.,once,TGTGCCAGCAGTTACTCGGGCGGATCCTACAATGAGCAGTTCTTC,CASSYSGGSYNEQFF
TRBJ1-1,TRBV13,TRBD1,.,TGTGCCAGCGTCCCGGGGACAGGGGGCCCCGCCCATGAAGCTTTCTTT,CASVPGTGGPAHEAFF
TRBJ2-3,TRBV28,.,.,TGTGCCAGCAGTTGGGGAGATACGCAGTATTTT,CASSWGDTQYF
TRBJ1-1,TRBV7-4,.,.,TGTGCCAGCAGCTCCCTAGTACCCGTAGATGGGAACACTGAAGCTTTCTTT,CASSSLVPVDGNTEAFF
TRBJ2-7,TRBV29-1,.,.,TGCAGCGTTGAAGTTTGGCTCAAAGACTCCTACGAGCAGTACTTC,CSVEVWLKDSYEQYF
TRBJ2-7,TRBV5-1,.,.,TGCGCCAGCAGCTTGGACGGGCCGTGGGACGAGCAGTACTTC,CASSLDGPWDEQYF
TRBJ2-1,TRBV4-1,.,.,TGCGCCAGCAGCCAAACACGCTACAATGAGCAGTTCTTC,CASSQTRYNEQFF
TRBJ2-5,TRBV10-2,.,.,TGCGCCAGCAGTGACCAGGGGTGGGAGACCCAGTACTTC,CASSDQGWETQYF
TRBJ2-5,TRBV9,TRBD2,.,TGTGCCAGCAGCCCACCGGGGGGGGGAGGGATCCAAGAGACCCAGTACTTC,CASSPPGGGGIQETQYF
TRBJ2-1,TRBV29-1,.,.,TGCAGCGTTGAACAGTACAACAATGAGCAGTTCTTC,CSVEQYNNEQFF
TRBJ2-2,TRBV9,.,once,TGTGCCAGCAGCGAGTCCCGGGATAGCGCGAACACCGGGGAGCTGTTTTTT,CASSESRDSANTGELFF
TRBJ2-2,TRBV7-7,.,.,TGTGCTAGCAGCTTAGAGTTCGGGGTTTTCGGGACCGGGGAGCTGTTTTTT,CASSLEFGVFGTGELFF
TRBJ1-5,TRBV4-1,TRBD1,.,TGCGCCAGCAGCGCTAACCTACAGGGGAATCAGCCCCAGCATTTT,CASSANLQGNQPQHF
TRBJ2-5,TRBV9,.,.,TGTGCCAGCAGCGTAGGTAACCAAGAGACCCAGTACTTC,CASSVGNQETQYF
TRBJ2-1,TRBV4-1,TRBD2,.,TGCGCCAGCAGCCAAGGAGCGGGAGACTCCTACAATGAGCAGTTCTTC,CASSQGAGDSYNEQFF
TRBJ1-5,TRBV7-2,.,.,TGTGCCAGCAGCTTATCGTTTTGGGGGGACGGGAGCAATCAGCCCCAGCATTTT,CASSLSFWGDGSNQPQHF
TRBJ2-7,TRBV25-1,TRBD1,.,TGTGCCAGCAGTGAAAGGGACAGGGGGCTACGGCAGTACTTC,CASSERDRGLRQYF
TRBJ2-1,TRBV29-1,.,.,TGCAGCGCTCAGGGGGGTTTCTACAATGAGCAGTTCTTC,CSAQGGFYNEQFF
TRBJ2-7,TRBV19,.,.,TGTGCCACCTCGGCCGGGACACTGTACGAGCAGTACTTC,CATSAGTLYEQYF
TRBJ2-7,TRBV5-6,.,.,TGTGCCAGCAGCTTGTGGGCTTACGAGCAGTACTTC,CASSLWAYEQYF
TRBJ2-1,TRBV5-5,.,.,TGTGCCAGCAGCTTCCGGGACTCCTACAATGAGCAGTTCTTC,CASSFRDSYNEQFF
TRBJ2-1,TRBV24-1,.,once,TGTGCCACCAGTGATTTGCTTCCTGAGCAGTTCTTC,CATSDLLPEQFF
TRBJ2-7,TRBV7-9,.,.,TGTGCCAGCAGCTTTGTTTCGGGCGGGGTCTCCTACGAGCAGTACTTC,CASSFVSGGVSYEQYF
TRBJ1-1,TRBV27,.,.,TGTGCCAGCAGTTTATCAGCGGGGATGAACACTGAAGCTTTCTTT,CASSLSAGMNTEAFF
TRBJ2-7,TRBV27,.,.,TGTGCCAGCCGCCCGATAGGTTCGAACGAGCAGTACTTC,CASRPIGSNEQYF
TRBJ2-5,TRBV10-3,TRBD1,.,TGTGCCATCAGCTGGGACAGGGGGCGAGAGACCCAGTACTTC,CAISWDRGRETQYF
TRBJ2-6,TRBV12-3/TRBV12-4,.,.,TGTGCCAGCACCCCTCCGCATTCTGGGGCCAACGTCCTGACTTTC,CASTPPHSGANVLTF
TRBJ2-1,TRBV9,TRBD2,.,TGTGCCAGCAGCGTAGACGGGACTAGTCTCAATGAGCAGTTCTTC,CASSVDGTSLNEQFF
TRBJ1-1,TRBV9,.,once,TGTGCCAGCAGCGGGACAGAGGGTGAAGCTTTCTTT,CASSGTEGEAFF
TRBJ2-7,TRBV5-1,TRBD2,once,TGCGCCAGCCGTGGGACTAGCGGGGCTGAGGGTCTCGAGCAGTACTTC,CASRGTSGAEGLEQYF
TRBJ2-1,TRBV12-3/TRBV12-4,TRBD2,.,TGTGCCAGCAAGGGGGAGACTAGCGCCTTCAATGAGCAGTTCTTC,CASKGETSAFNEQFF
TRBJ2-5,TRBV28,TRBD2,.,TGTGCCAGCAGCCTACCTCTGGGAGGGGAACAAGAGACCCAGTACTTC,CASSLPLGGEQETQYF
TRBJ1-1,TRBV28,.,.,TGTGCCAGCAGTTTGGGACGAGGGCGTATCGACACTGAAGCTTTCTTT,CASSLGRGRIDTEAFF
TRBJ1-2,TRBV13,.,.,TGTGCCAGCAGCTTATTGGGGAACTATGGCTACACCTTC,CASSLLGNYGYTF
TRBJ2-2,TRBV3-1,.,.,TGTGCCAGCAGCCAAGACGTCGAGACCGGGGAGCTGTTTTTT,CASSQDVETGELFF
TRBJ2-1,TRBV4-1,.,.,TGCGCCAGCAGCCAAGATCCCCCGGCTAGTTTGGGAATGAGCTCCTACAATGAGCAGTTCTTC,CASSQDPPASLGMSSYNEQFF
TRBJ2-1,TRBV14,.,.,TGTGCCAGCAGCCAAGATCGCTGGTACATGGACAATGAGCAGTTCTTC,CASSQDRWYMDNEQFF
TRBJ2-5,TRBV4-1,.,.,TGCGCCAGCAACGAAATACCGGGACAAGAGACCCAGTACTTC,CASNEIPGQETQYF
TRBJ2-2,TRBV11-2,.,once,TGTGCCAGCAGCTTAGTTTTAAGTACCGGGGAGCTGTTTTTT,CASSLVLSTGELFF